The T cell receptor (beta chain) under discussion was sequenced for a study of molecular identifiers for immune sequencing clone quantification. Preparation of naive CD8 libraries involved about 19,000 to 1,100,000 sorted cells and 10%, 30% or 50% RNA. On this clonotype itself: Antigen specificity is unknown.

Study conclusions and caveats: More than 97% of effector molecules, versus under 1% of naive-cell molecules, belonged to clones above 20 RNA copies. Researchers reportedly could pick up spiked Jurkat TCR RNA from one cell mixed into one million naive cells. Barcode-sharing identical TCR molecules could underestimate highly expanded clone sizes.

TCRdb fed the PCR reads into MiXCR, producing one record per CDR3 protein. This sample has about 35,000 distinct CDR3 sequences; approximately 20% occur once, and the top ten carry roughly 1%. The CDR3 runs to 14 residues. V gave up 8 bases and J gave up 3 bases, with 18 bases separating them. Input material: naive CD8+ T cells from blood, with Jurkat cell RNA spiked in. Subset reported: FACS-sorted CD8+CD4-CCR7+CD45RA+ naive T cells. The rearrangement uses TRBV5-3 and TRBJ2-7; D is perhaps TRBD2 (6 bases). TRBV5-3 is recorded as an ORF, its role being uncertain. The TCR comes from a human donor in good health. Some libraries in this study had Jurkat cell RNA spiked in. The CDR3 DNA reads as TGTGCCAGCAGCCCCCAAAACGGGGGCTACGAGCAGTACTTC. Residues: CASSPQNGGYEQYF.